The next 20 T cell receptor beta chains were all read from a single sample in a study of cytomegalovirus exposure and HLA in healthy donors. A multiplex PCR was run with 60 Vbeta primers and 13 Jbeta primers. Clones were sequenced by immunoSEQ multiplex PCR, and TCRdb holds only the in-frame ones, with some missing. Of about 150,000 clones listed, around 72% are singletons. The sequencing sample was made of PBMCs. The receptors shown here come from a woman in her 50s in good health and CMV-seropositive.

The rearrangement links TRBV28 to TRBJ2-2; D is uncertain. The V gene's germline CDR1 is MDHEN and CDR2 SYDVKM. This CDR3 has 12 amino acids. V was trimmed by 11 bases and J by 2 bases, leaving 9 bases between them. The CDR3: CASRRNTGELFF. The CDR3, as DNA: TGTGCCTCCAGGCGCAACACCGGGGAGCTGTTTTTT.

This chain joins TRBV7-2 and TRBJ1-2, with a possible D match to TRBD1 (6 bases). The V gene lost 3 bases and the J gene lost 10 bases, with 18 bases spanning the gap. The CDR3 loop spans 14 amino acids. Germline loops: CDR1 SGHTA, CDR2 FQGNSA. The CDR3 region has the DNA TGTGCCAGCAGCTTCAGGGGTGGTGACTTAGACTACACCTTC. This translates into CASSFRGGDLDYTF.

The chain is built from TRBV4-2 and TRBJ2-3; maybe TRBD1 (6 bases). Trimming removed 4 bases at V and 6 bases at J, with 20 bases between. Germline CDR1 LGHNA, CDR2 YNFKEQ. This CDR3 has 16 amino acids. CDR3 protein: CASSPLRGRGTDTQYF. The DNA of the CDR3 is TGTGCCAGCAGCCCATTGAGGGGCAGGGGTACGGATACGCAGTATTTT.

The table lists this clone with many counts. The chain combines TRBV4-3 with TRBJ2-1; TRBD1 matches 9 bases. The CDR3 spans 16 residues. CDR1 is LGHNA and CDR2 is YSLEER in the germline V gene. Unmatched junction bases numbered 9, after V lost 3 bases and J lost 6 bases. The CDR3 DNA reads TGCGCCAGCAGCCAGGATGTCGGGACAGGGTCCAATGAGCAGTTCTTC. Amino acid sequence: CASSQDVGTGSNEQFF.

V gene TRBV15 combines with J gene TRBJ1-3; D is ambiguous. The CDR3 is 13 amino acids. Trimming pared 9 bases from V and 0 bases from J, leaving 9 bases between. Germline values: CDR1 LNHNV, CDR2 YYDKDF (reference sequence). The CDR3 nucleotides read TGTGCCACGGCAAGAAACTCTGGAAACACCATATATTTT. As protein: CATARNSGNTIYF.

The chain is built from TRBV15 and TRBJ1-2; D possibly corresponds to TRBD1 (6 bases). This CDR3 is built from 12 residues. Between the trimmed V and J ends, which lost 5 bases and 5 bases, there was a span of 9 bases. Per the germline V gene, CDR1 is LNHNV and CDR2 is YYDKDF (reference sequence). The DNA of the CDR3 is TGTGCCACCAGCCGGGACAAGTATGGCTACACCTTC. Amino acids: CATSRDKYGYTF.

V gene TRBV5-1 combines with J gene TRBJ2-3, with 9 bases that match TRBD1. The V gene's germline CDR1 is SGHRS and CDR2 YFSETQ. The V and J ends lost 0 bases and 3 bases, in that order; junction bases with no gene match: 5. The CDR3 covers 16 residues. This CDR3 is CASSLGGTGWTDTQYF. CDR3 nucleotides: TGCGCCAGCAGCTTGGGGGGGACAGGGTGGACAGATACGCAGTATTTT.

J is TRBJ2-3 and V is TRBV7-9; 7 bases are shared with TRBD1. Germline loops: CDR1 SEHNR, CDR2 FQNEAQ (reference sequence). After removal of 6 bases from V and 0 bases from J, the junction contained 3 bases not matched to a gene. The CDR3 spans 14 residues. CDR3 nucleotide sequence: TGTGCCAGCAGGTGGGACAGAAGCACAGATACGCAGTATTTT. It encodes CASRWDRSTDTQYF. Using reference TRBV7-9 and TRBJ2-3 for the parts outside the CDR3, the full variable domain is DTGVSQNPRHKITKRGQNVTFRCDPISEHNRLYWYRQTLGQGPEFLTYFQNEAQLEKSRLLSDRFSAERPKGSFSTLEIQRTEQGDSAMYLCASRWDRSTDTQYFGPGTRLTVL.

The genes are TRBV7-3 and TRBJ2-7; TRBD1 might be the D (6 bases). The CDR3 runs to 14 residues. Germline values: CDR1 SGHTA, CDR2 FQGTGA. The V end was cut by 5 bases, the J end by 6 bases, with 17 bases between. As DNA, the CDR3 is TGTGCCAGCAGCCCGACCCTACAGGGAAGCGAGCAGTACTTC. As protein: CASSPTLQGSEQYF.

The chain couples TRBV10-3 to TRBJ1-1; D gene unclear. Trimming took 0 bases from V and 2 from J, leaving 7 bases between them. The CDR3 is 14 amino acids. CDR1 and CDR2 (germline): ENHRY, SYGVKD. The CDR3 protein is CAISESTYNTEAFF. The DNA for the CDR3 is TGTGCCATCAGTGAGTCAACATACAACACTGAAGCTTTCTTT.

This chain connects TRBV7-2 to TRBJ1-2; 8 bases agree with TRBD1. The CDR3 has 16 residues. Germline CDR1 and CDR2: SGHTA and FQGNSA. V shed 5 bases and J 2 bases; nucleotides not matched to a gene: 10. The CDR3 reads CASSPPIGQGNYGYTF. The CDR3 DNA sequence: TGTGCCAGCAGCCCCCCCATTGGACAGGGCAACTATGGCTACACCTTC.

The chain links TRBV30 to TRBJ2-1, with D perhaps matching TRBD2 (5 bases). CDR3 length: 14 residues. Germline loops: CDR1 GTSNPN, CDR2 SVGIG (reference sequence). V lost 2 bases to trimming and J lost 4 bases, with 12 bases between them. The CDR3, as DNA: TGTGCCTGGAGTAATTTCCCGGGATACAATGAGCAGTTCTTC. This gives the protein CAWSNFPGYNEQFF.

The chain joins TRBV7-3 to TRBJ1-2; 8 nucleotides match TRBD1. CDR3 length: 13 amino acids. Germline CDR1 is SGHTA and CDR2 is FQGTGA. Losses at the gene ends were 2 bases for V and 10 bases for J; bases not matched to a gene: 6. CDR3 in DNA: TGTGCCAGCAGCTTAGGGGGACAGGCCGTCTACACCTTC. Its protein product is CASSLGGQAVYTF.

V gene TRBV13 combines with J gene TRBJ2-2; D may be TRBD2 (6 bases). Trimming removed 6 bases at V and 4 bases at J, with 18 bases between. The CDR3 covers 16 residues. The germline V gene encodes CDR1 PRHDT and CDR2 FYEKMQ (reference sequence). The CDR3 DNA reads TGTGCCAGCAGACTAGGGGCTGCGGGATCCACCGGGGAGCTGTTTTTT. It encodes CASRLGAAGSTGELFF.

The V and J genes are TRBV18 and TRBJ2-7; 7 nucleotides agree with TRBD1. This CDR3 is 14 amino acids long. Germline assignment: CDR1 KGHSH and CDR2 LQKENI. Trimming at V came to 2 bases and at J to 5 bases, leaving 6 bases not matched to a gene. CDR3 nucleotide sequence: TGTGCCAGCTCACCAGCCTGGCAGGGGGACGAGCAGTACTTC. Its translation: CASSPAWQGDEQYF.

The chain carries TRBV5-1 and TRBJ1-1, with D maybe TRBD1 (6 bases). Germline CDR1 SGHRS, CDR2 YFSETQ. Trimming took 5 bases from V and 1 from J, leaving 12 bases between them. The CDR3 has 14 amino acids. The CDR3 DNA reads as TGCGCCAGCAGTCTGAAGGGGGAGAACACTGAAGCTTTCTTT. Translation gives CASSLKGENTEAFF.

The chain couples TRBV10-1 to TRBJ1-4; TRBD1 might be the D (5 bases). The CDR3 is 20 residues long. Deletions cut 7 bases from V and 3 bases from J, with 30 bases between. Germline loops: CDR1 WNHNN, CDR2 SYGVQD (reference sequence). The CDR3 sequence is CASTEFGGQKAPHSNEKLFF. Written as DNA, the CDR3 is TGCGCCAGCACAGAATTCGGCGGACAAAAGGCTCCTCACTCTAATGAAAAACTGTTTTTT.

V and J are TRBV18 and TRBJ1-1; 7 positions match TRBD1. J was trimmed by 3 bases and V by 4 bases; bases with no gene match: 5. CDR3 size: 14 residues. CDR1 and CDR2 from the germline V gene are KGHSH and LQKENI. CDR3 DNA: TGTGCCAGCTCACTCGGGACAGTCGACACTGAAGCTTTCTTT. Its translation is CASSLGTVDTEAFF.

J is TRBJ2-3 and V is TRBV4-3, with 7 bases fitting TRBD1. This CDR3 has 15 amino acids. Germline trimming cut 0 bases from V and 9 bases from J; bases unmatched to any gene: 9. The germline V gene has CDR1 LGHNA and CDR2 YSLEER. CDR3 DNA: TGCGCCAGCAGCCAAGATAGGGACAGTTATTGGACGCAGTATTTT. Amino acids: CASSQDRDSYWTQYF.

The chain couples TRBV18 to TRBJ1-2; unclear D gene. The CDR3 is 14 residues long. CDR1 and CDR2 (germline): KGHSH, LQKENI. The V gene lost 2 bases and the J gene lost 4 bases, with 11 bases spanning the gap. CDR3 sequence: CASSPTRESYGYTF. The CDR3 DNA follows: TGTGCCAGCTCACCAACGAGGGAATCCTATGGCTACACCTTC.